This T cell receptor (beta chain) was identified during a study of blood T cells in healthy people across ages. On the study more broadly: Researchers report that template switching captured about one barcoded beta molecule per two T cells.

After removal of 5 bases from V and 8 bases from J, the junction contained 8 bases not matched to a gene. From germline, CDR1 is ENHRY and CDR2 SYGVKD. This CDR3 spans 14 amino acids. Concerning this clonotype: Its specificity is unknown.

Every participating donor contributed about 10 milliliters of peripheral blood through a draw. Study findings and constraints: CMV infection status of these donors was not known.

A second PCR, run for roughly 7 to 11 cycles, used a sample-barcoded 5' primer plus a J-beta primer mix. Every cDNA molecule bore a tag from a template-switch adaptor containing 12 random nucleotides. Via MiXCR, TCRdb re-called the 5' RACE reads, giving one row per CDR3 protein. Of over 600,000 distinct CDR3 sequences listed, 46% are singletons. This TCR was sampled from a man older than 75 in good health. The sample comprised blood. V is TRBV10-3 and J is TRBJ2-1, with 8 bases fitting TRBD2. The CDR3 region is CAISPGTSGDEQFF. In DNA form, the CDR3 reads TGTGCCATCAGTCCCGGGACTAGTGGGGATGAGCAGTTCTTC.